What follows describes a single TCR beta chain. Its target is unknown. This sample is part of a study of blood T cells in healthy people across ages. The CDR3 is made up of 14 amino acids. Germline V gives CDR1 SGDLS, CDR2 YYNGEE. V lost 3 bases and J lost 2, with 12 bases in between. General observations from the study: Greater diversity and more naive CD4+ cells were seen in long-lived donors than in aged donors.

A J-beta primer mix and a sample-barcoded 5' primer were used in a second PCR of roughly 7 to 12 cycles. MiXCR, run by TCRdb on the 5' RACE reads, gives a single entry per CDR3 protein. This sample yields over a million distinct CDR3 sequences, of which around 45% are seen a single time; approximately 17% belongs to the top ten. This clonotype was sampled from a woman aged 55-69 years in good health. Specimen: blood. The genes are TRBV9 and TRBJ2-7; the D call may be TRBD1 or TRBD2 (5 bases each). The DNA of the CDR3 is TGTGCCAGCAGCGACGGGACCGCGACCTACGAGCAGTACTTC. It encodes CASSDGTATYEQYF.